Below, one TCR beta chain is given with its context. This specimen belongs to a study of blood T cell repertoires in COVID-19. Study-wide background: Samples representing acute and convalescent COVID-19 were sourced from the United States, Italy and Spain. T cells, B-cell-depleted T cells, or PBMCs provided the cDNA or gDNA that served as material.

Per the authors' pipeline: From reference gene primer amplification, estimates of nucleated cell counts were derived. Sequencing was performed with immunoSEQ multiplex PCR; in TCRdb, only in-frame clones are kept and a portion is missing. The V and J calls and clone size are taken from that table; D and trimming were inferred from the DNA. Of about 230,000 clones in the sample, around 80% were seen once. The CDR3 length is 15 residues. V was shortened by 1 base and J by 4 bases, with 14 bases between the two germline ends. Germline V gene data show CDR1 as SGHNT and CDR2 as YYREEE (reference sequence).

Material for sequencing was peripheral blood. The TCR comes from an elderly man with acute or convalescent COVID-19. The genes are TRBV5-4 and TRBJ1-1, with a possible D match to TRBD1 (5 bases). This CDR3 reads CASSLMGIGGTEAFF. In nucleotides, the CDR3 is TGTGCCAGCAGCTTGATGGGGATCGGGGGCACTGAAGCTTTCTTT.